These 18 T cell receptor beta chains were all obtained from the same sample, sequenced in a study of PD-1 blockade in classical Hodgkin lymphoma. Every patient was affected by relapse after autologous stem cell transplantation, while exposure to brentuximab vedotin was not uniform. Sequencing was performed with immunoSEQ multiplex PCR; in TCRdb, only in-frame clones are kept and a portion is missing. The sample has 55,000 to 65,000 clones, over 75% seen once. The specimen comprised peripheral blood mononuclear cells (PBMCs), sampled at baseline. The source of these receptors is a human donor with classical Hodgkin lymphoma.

The CDR3 here is CASSRGANYGYTF. The CDR3 coding sequence is TGTGCCAGCAGTCGCGGGGCTAACTATGGCTACACCTTC. The chain is built from TRBV7-9 and TRBJ1-2; no definite D call. V lost 6 bases and J lost 0, with 8 bases in between. Germline V gives CDR1 SEHNR, CDR2 FQNEAQ (reference sequence). This CDR3 region has 13 residues.

The CDR3, as DNA: TGTGCCAGCAAGAACCAGGATCAGCCCCAGCATTTT. Its translation: CASKNQDQPQHF. The J gene is TRBJ1-5, the V gene TRBV6-6; the D is unclear. The germline CDR1 and CDR2 sequences are MNHNY and SVGAGI (reference sequence). This CDR3 spans 12 amino acids. V lost 7 bases and J 5 bases, leaving 9 bases between the germline ends.

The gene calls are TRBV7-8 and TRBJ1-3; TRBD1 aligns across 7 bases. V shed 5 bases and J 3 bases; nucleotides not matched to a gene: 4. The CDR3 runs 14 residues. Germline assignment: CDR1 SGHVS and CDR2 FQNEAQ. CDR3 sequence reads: CASSAQGSGNTIYF. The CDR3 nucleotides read TGTGCCAGCAGCGCACAGGGGAGTGGAAACACCATATATTTT.

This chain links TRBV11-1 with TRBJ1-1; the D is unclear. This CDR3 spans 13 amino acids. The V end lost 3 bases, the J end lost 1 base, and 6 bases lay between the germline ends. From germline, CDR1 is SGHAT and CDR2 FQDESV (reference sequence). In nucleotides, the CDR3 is TGTGCCAGCAGCTTTAAAACGAACACTGAAGCTTTCTTT. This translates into CASSFKTNTEAFF.

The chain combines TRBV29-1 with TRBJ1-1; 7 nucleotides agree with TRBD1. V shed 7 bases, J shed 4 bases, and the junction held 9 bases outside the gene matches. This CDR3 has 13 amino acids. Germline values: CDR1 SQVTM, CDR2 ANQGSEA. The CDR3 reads CSAKDREGTEAFF. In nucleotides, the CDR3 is TGCAGCGCCAAAGACAGGGAGGGCACTGAAGCTTTCTTT.

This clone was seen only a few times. The CDR3 DNA follows: TGTGCCTGGAGGATACTGGAGATTGAAGCTTTCTTT. Translating it yields CAWRILEIEAFF. The chain joins TRBV30 to TRBJ1-1; D is undetermined. Per the germline V gene, CDR1 is GTSNPN and CDR2 is SVGIG (reference sequence). V was trimmed by 3 bases and J by 7 bases, leaving 12 bases between them. The CDR3 is made up of 12 amino acids.

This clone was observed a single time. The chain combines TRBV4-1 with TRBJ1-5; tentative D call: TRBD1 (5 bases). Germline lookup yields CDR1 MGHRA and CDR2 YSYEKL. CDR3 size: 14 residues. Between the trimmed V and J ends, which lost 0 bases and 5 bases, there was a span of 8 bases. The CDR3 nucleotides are TGCGCCAGCAGCCAAGATGGGGCATATCAGCCCCAGCATTTT. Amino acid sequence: CASSQDGAYQPQHF.

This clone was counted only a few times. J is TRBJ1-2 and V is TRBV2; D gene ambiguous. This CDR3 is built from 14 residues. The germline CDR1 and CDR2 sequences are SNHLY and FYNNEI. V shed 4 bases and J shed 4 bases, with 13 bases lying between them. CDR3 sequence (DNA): TGTGCCAGCAGTGGATCGGAGGGAAGCTATGGCTACACCTTC. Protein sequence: CASSGSEGSYGYTF.

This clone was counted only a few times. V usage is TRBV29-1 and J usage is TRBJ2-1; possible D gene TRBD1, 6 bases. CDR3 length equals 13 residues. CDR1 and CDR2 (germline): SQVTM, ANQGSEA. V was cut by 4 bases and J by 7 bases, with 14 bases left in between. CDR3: CSVGAGDRNEQFF. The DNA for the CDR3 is TGCAGCGTTGGAGCAGGGGATAGGAATGAGCAGTTCTTC.

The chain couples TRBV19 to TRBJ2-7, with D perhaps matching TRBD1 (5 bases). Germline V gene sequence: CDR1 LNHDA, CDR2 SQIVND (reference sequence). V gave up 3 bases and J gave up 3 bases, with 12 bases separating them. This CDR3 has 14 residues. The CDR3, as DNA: TGTGCCAGTAGTATGGGGCGGACCCTCTACGAGCAGTACTTC. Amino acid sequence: CASSMGRTLYEQYF.

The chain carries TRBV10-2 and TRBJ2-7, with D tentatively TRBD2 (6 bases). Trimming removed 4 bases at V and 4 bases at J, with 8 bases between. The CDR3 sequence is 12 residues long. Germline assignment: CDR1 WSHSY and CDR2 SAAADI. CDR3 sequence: CASSVGGYEQYF. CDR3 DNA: TGCGCCAGCAGTGTTGGGGGGTACGAGCAGTACTTC.

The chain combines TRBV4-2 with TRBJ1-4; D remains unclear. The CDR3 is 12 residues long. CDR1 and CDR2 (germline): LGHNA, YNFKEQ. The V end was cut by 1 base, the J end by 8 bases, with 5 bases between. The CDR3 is CASSQAGEKLFF. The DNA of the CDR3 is TGTGCCAGCAGCCAAGCGGGCGAAAAACTGTTTTTT.

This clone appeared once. CDR3 sequence: CASSDRVGTGELFF. Written as DNA, the CDR3 is TGTGCCAGCAGTGACAGGGTAGGCACCGGGGAGCTGTTTTTT. The chain has TRBV2 and TRBJ2-2; TRBD1 is a possible D gene (5 bases). V shed 3 bases and J shed 4 bases, with 9 bases lying between them. Germline assignment: CDR1 SNHLY and CDR2 FYNNEI. This CDR3 has 14 residues.

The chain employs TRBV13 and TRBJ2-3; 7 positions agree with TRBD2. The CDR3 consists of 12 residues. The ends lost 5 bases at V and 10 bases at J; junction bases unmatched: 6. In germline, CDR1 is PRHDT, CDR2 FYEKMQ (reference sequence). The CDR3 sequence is CASSGVAGAQYF. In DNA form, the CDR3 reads TGTGCCAGCAGCGGGGTCGCGGGGGCGCAGTATTTT.

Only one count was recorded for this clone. The CDR3 region has the DNA TGTGCCAGCAGCTTACCAGGAGCCCACTCCTACGAGCAGTACTTC. This gives the protein CASSLPGAHSYEQYF. The chain uses TRBV5-4 and TRBJ2-7, with D unclear. Germline-derived CDR1 and CDR2 are SGHNT and YYREEE (reference sequence). This CDR3 spans 15 amino acids. Trimming took off 2 bases at V and 0 bases at J, with 12 bases between the two ends. Using reference TRBV5-4 and TRBJ2-7 for the parts outside the CDR3, the full variable domain is ETGVTQSPTHLIKTRGQQVTLRCSSQSGHNTVSWYQQALGQGPQFIFQYYREEENGRGNFPPRFSGLQFPNYSSELNVNALELDDSALYLCASSLPGAHSYEQYFGPGTRLTVT.

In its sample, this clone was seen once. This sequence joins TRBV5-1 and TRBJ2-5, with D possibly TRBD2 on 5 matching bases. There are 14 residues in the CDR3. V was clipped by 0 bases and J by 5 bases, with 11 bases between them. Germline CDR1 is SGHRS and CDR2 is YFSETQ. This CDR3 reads CASSLGRGEETQYF. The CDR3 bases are TGCGCCAGCAGCTTGGGTCGGGGAGAGGAGACCCAGTACTTC.

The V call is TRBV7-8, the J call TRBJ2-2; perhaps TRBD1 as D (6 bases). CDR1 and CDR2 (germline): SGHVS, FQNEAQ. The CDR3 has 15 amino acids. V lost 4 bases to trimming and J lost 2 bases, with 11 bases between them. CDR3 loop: CASSSDRLNTGELFF. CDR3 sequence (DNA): TGTGCCAGCAGCTCCGACAGGTTAAACACCGGGGAGCTGTTTTTT.

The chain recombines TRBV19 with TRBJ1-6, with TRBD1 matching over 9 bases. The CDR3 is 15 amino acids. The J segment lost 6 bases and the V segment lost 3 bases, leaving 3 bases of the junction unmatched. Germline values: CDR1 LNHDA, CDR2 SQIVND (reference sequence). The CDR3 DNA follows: TGTGCCAGTAGTATGGGGACAGGGCTTAATTCACCCCTCCACTTT. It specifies CASSMGTGLNSPLHF.